The rows below give T cell receptor beta chains drawn from one sample of a study of cytomegalovirus exposure and HLA in healthy donors. Assay: immunoSEQ multiplex PCR; the TCRdb copy retains only in-frame clones and omits some. Of about 200,000 clones in the sample, roughly 77% were seen once. Sequenced input: PBMCs. These receptors were collected from a male donor in good health and CMV-seropositive. CDR3s include the opening cysteine and the closing phenylalanine or tryptophan. A D gene is named only where the DNA matches it firmly. The listing skips clone size in some rows; elsewhere it reads once, few, many or a size class.

TRBV7-9	TRBJ1-6	once	NA	CASSAGYGNSPLHF	TGTGCCAGCAGCGCCGGGTACGGGAATTCACCCCTCCACTTT
TRBV20-1	TRBJ1-2	NA	NA	CSTRSVYGYTF	TGCAGTACCCGATCGGTCTATGGCTACACCTTC
TRBV4-1	TRBJ1-5	few	NA	CASSPHPEGSQPQHF	TGCGCCAGCAGCCCGCATCCTGAGGGAAGTCAGCCCCAGCATTTT
TRBV29-1	TRBJ2-3	NA	NA	CSVEVRWADTQYF	TGCAGCGTTGAAGTCCGGTGGGCGGATACGCAGTATTTT
TRBV19	TRBJ1-2	once	TRBD1	CASSLGQGAANYGYTF	TGTGCCAGTAGCCTCGGACAGGGTGCAGCTAACTATGGCTACACCTTC
TRBV5-1	TRBJ1-5	NA	NA	CASSIDSNQPQHF	TGCGCCAGCAGCATAGATAGCAATCAGCCCCAGCATTTT
TRBV4-3	TRBJ2-3	NA	NA	CASSQDRLAKPTDTQYF	TGCGCCAGCAGCCAAGATCGGCTAGCGAAACCCACAGATACGCAGTATTTT
TRBV18	TRBJ1-3	NA	TRBD1	CASSPVRGQSIFNTIYF	TGTGCCAGCTCACCTGTCCGGGGACAGAGTATTTTTAACACCATATATTTT
TRBV9	TRBJ2-4	NA	NA	CASSYHVGENIQYF	TGTGCCAGCAGCTATCATGTCGGGGAGAACATTCAGTACTTC
TRBV28	TRBJ2-7	NA	TRBD1	CASSLATGVSEQYF	TGTGCCAGCAGTTTAGCGACAGGGGTCTCCGAGCAGTACTTC
TRBV6-5	TRBJ2-3	NA	TRBD2	CASSSGGATDTQYF	TGTGCCAGCAGTTCCGGGGGGGCGACAGATACGCAGTATTTT
TRBV5-6	TRBJ2-5	NA	TRBD2	CASSVRKGTSGMEWETQYF	TGTGCCAGCAGCGTGCGAAAAGGGACTAGCGGGATGGAGTGGGAGACCCAGTACTTC
TRBV25-1	TRBJ2-7	NA	TRBD2	CASSEALAGAFPYF	TGTGCCAGCAGTGAAGCGCTAGCGGGAGCGTTCCCATACTTC
TRBV7-3	TRBJ2-5	NA	NA	CASSYQGGSGETQYF	TGTGCCAGCAGCTATCAGGGGGGCTCGGGGGAGACCCAGTACTTC
TRBV5-1	TRBJ2-5	NA	NA	CASSLGTDEETQYF	TGCGCCAGCAGCTTAGGGACTGACGAAGAGACCCAGTACTTC
TRBV27	TRBJ1-3	NA	NA	CASSSLGAYTIYF	TGTGCCAGCAGTTCCCTGGGGGCCTACACCATATATTTT
TRBV27	TRBJ2-3	few	TRBD2	CASSWVRSGSTDTQYF	TGTGCCAGCAGTTGGGTACGTAGCGGGAGCACAGATACGCAGTATTTT
TRBV19	TRBJ1-5	once	TRBD1	CASSEGTGGNQPQHF	TGTGCCAGTAGTGAAGGGACAGGGGGCAATCAGCCCCAGCATTTT
TRBV5-1	TRBJ2-7	NA	NA	CASSLGQTGEQYF	TGCGCCAGCAGCTTGGGACAGACTGGCGAGCAGTACTTC
TRBV18	TRBJ1-6	once	NA	CASSRSLGQNGSPLHF	TGTGCCAGCTCACGGTCCTTGGGACAAAACGGGTCACCCCTCCACTTT
TRBV7-2	TRBJ1-4	NA	TRBD1	CASSLEGAGEKLFF	TGTGCCAGCAGCTTAGAGGGGGCAGGGGAAAAACTGTTTTTT
TRBV5-4	TRBJ2-1	NA	TRBD2	CASSRTSENYNEQFF	TGTGCCAGCAGCCGGACTAGCGAAAACTACAATGAGCAGTTCTTC
TRBV6-1	TRBJ2-1	NA	NA	CASSAAPNPNNEQFF	TGTGCCAGCAGTGCTGCCCCTAATCCTAACAATGAGCAGTTCTTC
TRBV19	TRBJ1-2	NA	TRBD1	CASRRDRPNYGYTF	TGTGCCAGTAGGAGGGACAGGCCTAACTATGGCTACACCTTC
TRBV7-2	TRBJ2-7	few	TRBD1	CASSVRRDSYEQYF	TGTGCCAGCAGCGTCCGCCGGGACAGCTACGAGCAGTACTTC
TRBV10-3	TRBJ2-7	NA	TRBD2	CAMAGTSGVSTYEQYF	TGTGCCATGGCCGGGACTAGCGGGGTGTCTACCTACGAGCAGTACTTC
TRBV30	TRBJ1-1	NA	TRBD1	CAWSVRRTGAEAFF	TGTGCCTGGAGTGTACGGCGGACAGGGGCTGAAGCTTTCTTT
TRBV9	TRBJ1-2	NA	NA	CASSVGRGGDNGYTF	TGTGCCAGCAGCGTAGGGAGGGGGGGAGACAATGGCTACACCTTC
TRBV20-1	TRBJ2-7	few	NA	CSATGLEEQYF	TGCAGTGCTACAGGGCTAGAAGAGCAGTACTTC
TRBV6-1	TRBJ2-7	NA	NA	CASSEGGRTSYEQYF	TGTGCCAGCAGTGAAGGAGGCAGAACTTCCTACGAGCAGTACTTC
TRBV7-8	TRBJ1-6	NA	TRBD1	CASSPITGGYNSPLHF	TGTGCCAGCAGCCCTATAACAGGGGGCTATAATTCACCCCTCCACTTT
TRBV7-8	TRBJ1-3	NA	TRBD1	CASSLGAGGSSGNTIYF	TGTGCCAGCAGCTTAGGAGCAGGGGGATCCTCTGGAAACACCATATATTTT
TRBV2	TRBJ1-1	NA	TRBD1	CASKRQGVGDTEAFF	TGTGCCAGCAAGCGACAGGGCGTGGGGGACACTGAAGCTTTCTTT
TRBV27	TRBJ1-4	NA	NA	CASSLQGRVANEKLFF	TGTGCCAGCAGCCTACAGGGCAGGGTGGCTAATGAAAAACTGTTTTTT
TRBV6-4	TRBJ2-1	NA	NA	CASSDDEGGAYNEQFF	TGTGCCAGCAGTGATGACGAGGGAGGCGCCTACAATGAGCAGTTCTTC
TRBV7-2	TRBJ2-3	NA	NA	CASSFPGADTQYF	TGTGCCAGCAGCTTCCCAGGGGCAGATACGCAGTATTTT
TRBV4-2	TRBJ1-3	NA	TRBD1	CASSQAGTGPLGRGNTIYF	TGTGCCAGCAGCCAAGCCGGGACAGGCCCACTCGGGCGTGGAAACACCATATATTTT
TRBV7-2	TRBJ1-6	NA	TRBD1	CASRLSGQGAIPNNSPLHF	TGTGCCAGCAGGCTTAGTGGACAGGGGGCGATCCCCAATAATTCACCCCTCCACTTT
TRBV5-6	TRBJ2-5	NA	TRBD1	CASSSILTGIQETQYF	TGTGCCAGCAGCTCGATCCTGACAGGGATCCAAGAGACCCAGTACTTC
TRBV10-1	TRBJ2-3	NA	NA	CASSQQICWTDTQYF	TGCGCCAGCAGTCAACAGATTTGTTGGACAGATACGCAGTATTTT
TRBV4-3	TRBJ2-3	few	NA	CASSQDLFTDTQYF	TGCGCCAGCAGCCAGGACTTGTTCACAGATACGCAGTATTTT
TRBV9	TRBJ2-2	NA	TRBD2	CASSVLAGSTGELFF	TGTGCCAGCAGCGTACTAGCGGGGAGCACCGGGGAGCTGTTTTTT
TRBV7-3	TRBJ2-1	NA	NA	CASAAGLYNEQFF	TGTGCCAGCGCTGCGGGACTTTACAATGAGCAGTTCTTC
TRBV4-1	TRBJ1-4	few	NA	CASSQGQTNEKLFF	TGCGCCAGCAGCCAAGGGCAGACTAATGAAAAACTGTTTTTT
TRBV4-1	TRBJ1-6	NA	NA	CASSQDRGSPLHF	TGCGCCAGCAGCCAAGATAGGGGTTCACCCCTCCACTTT
TRBV18	TRBJ1-2	NA	NA	CASSTTGAYGYTF	TGTGCCAGCTCAACTACAGGAGCCTATGGCTACACCTTC
TRBV7-7	TRBJ2-1	NA	TRBD2	CASSLAPSGRLNSYNEQFF	TGTGCTAGCAGCTTAGCCCCGAGCGGGAGGCTAAACTCCTACAATGAGCAGTTCTTC
TRBV7-2	TRBJ2-7	few	NA	CASSLEYRALSYEQYF	TGTGCCAGCAGCTTAGAGTACAGGGCACTCTCCTACGAGCAGTACTTC
TRBV7-2	TRBJ1-5	few	NA	CASSTSGPQHF	TGTGCCAGCAGCACGTCGGGACCCCAGCATTTT